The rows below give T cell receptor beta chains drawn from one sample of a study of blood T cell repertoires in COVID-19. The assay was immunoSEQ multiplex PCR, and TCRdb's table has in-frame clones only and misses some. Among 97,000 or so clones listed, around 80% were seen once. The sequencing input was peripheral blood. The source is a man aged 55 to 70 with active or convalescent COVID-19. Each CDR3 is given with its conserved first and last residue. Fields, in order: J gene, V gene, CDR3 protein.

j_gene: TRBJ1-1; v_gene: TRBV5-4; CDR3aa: CASSSQGQEAFF
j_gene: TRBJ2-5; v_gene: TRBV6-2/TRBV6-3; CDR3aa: CASSQTSGFQAQYF
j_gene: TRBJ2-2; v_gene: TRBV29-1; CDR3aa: CSGVGGASADTGELFF
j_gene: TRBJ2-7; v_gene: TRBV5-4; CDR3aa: CASSFGLTSGGRYEQYF
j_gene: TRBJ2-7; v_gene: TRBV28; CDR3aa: CASSLPGTTFGYEQYF
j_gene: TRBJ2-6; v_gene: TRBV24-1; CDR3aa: CATSRTGTGANVLTF
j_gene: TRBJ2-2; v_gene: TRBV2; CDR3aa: CASKIGTSDTGELFF
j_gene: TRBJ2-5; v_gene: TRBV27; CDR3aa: CASSLSGTGKETQYF
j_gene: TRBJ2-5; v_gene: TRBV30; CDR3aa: CAWSLEYQETQYF
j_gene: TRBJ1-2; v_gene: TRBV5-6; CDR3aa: CASSFRDRDYGYTF
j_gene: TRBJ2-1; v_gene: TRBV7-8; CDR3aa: CASSSPTSGGGSEQFF
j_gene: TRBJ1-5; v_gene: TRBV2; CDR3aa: CASRMGPGGQPQHF
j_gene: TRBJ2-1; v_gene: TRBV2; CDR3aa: CASIRDRTRSIYEQFF
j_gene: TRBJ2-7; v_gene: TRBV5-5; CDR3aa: CASRGEGTRVNEQYF
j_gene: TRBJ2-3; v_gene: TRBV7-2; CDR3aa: CASSTGLAGPTDTQYF
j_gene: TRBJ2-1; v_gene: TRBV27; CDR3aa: CASSLRGTGPSSYNEQFF
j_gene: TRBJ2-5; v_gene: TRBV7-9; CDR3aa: CASSSGEETQYF
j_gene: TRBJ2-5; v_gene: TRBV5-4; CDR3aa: CASSSWTSGRPKETQYF
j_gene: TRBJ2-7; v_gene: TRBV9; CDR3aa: CASSVAGGGYEQYF
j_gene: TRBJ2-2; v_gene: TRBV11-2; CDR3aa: CASSFSAGGGELFF
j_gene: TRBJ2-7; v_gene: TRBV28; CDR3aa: CASRYPGLAGTYEQYF
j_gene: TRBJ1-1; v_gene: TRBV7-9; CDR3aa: CASSSGSFLTEAFF
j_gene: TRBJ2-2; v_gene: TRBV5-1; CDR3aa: CASSSQTGNTGELFF
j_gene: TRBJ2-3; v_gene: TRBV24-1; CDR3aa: CATRTDGGTQYF
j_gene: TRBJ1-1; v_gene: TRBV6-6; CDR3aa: CASTGTVNTEAFF
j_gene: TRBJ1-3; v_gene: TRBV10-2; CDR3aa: CASSESGFSGNTIYF
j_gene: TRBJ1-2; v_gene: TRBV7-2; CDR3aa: CASSRTGQGARFYGYTF
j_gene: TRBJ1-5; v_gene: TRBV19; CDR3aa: CASSMLGGNQPQHF
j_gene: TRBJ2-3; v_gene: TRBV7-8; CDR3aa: CASSLPPPADTQYF
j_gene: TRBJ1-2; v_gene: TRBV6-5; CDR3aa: CASSYSGTGVYGYTF
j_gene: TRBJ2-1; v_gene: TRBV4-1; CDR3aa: CASSQASSGAYNEQFF
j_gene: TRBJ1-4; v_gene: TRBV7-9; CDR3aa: CASSTDRGGNEKLFF
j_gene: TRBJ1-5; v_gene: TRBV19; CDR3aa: CASSMMGRWVNQPQHF
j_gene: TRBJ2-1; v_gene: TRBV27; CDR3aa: CASSLGTGFREQFF
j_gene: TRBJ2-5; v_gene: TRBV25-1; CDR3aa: CASSESLAETQYF
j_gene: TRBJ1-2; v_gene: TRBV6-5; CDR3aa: CASMTRQANYGYTF
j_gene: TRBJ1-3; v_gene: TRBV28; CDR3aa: CASSPWEGLSGNTIYF